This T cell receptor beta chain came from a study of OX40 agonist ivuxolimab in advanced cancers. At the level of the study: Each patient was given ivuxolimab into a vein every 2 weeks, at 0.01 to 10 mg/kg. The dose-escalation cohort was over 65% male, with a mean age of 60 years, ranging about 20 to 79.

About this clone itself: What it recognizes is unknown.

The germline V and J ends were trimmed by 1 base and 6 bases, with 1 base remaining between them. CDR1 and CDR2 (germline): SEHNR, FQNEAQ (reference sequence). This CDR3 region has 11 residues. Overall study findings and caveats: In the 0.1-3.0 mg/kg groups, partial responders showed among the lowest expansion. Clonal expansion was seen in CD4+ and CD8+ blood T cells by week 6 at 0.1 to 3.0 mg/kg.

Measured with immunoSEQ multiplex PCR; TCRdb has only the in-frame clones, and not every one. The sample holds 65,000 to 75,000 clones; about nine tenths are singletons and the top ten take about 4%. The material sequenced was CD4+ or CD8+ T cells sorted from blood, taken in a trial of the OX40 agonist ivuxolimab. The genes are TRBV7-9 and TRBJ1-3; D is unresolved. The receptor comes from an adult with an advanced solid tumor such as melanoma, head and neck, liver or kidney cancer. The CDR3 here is CASSLENTIYF. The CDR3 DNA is TGTGCCAGCAGCTTAGAAAACACCATATATTTT.